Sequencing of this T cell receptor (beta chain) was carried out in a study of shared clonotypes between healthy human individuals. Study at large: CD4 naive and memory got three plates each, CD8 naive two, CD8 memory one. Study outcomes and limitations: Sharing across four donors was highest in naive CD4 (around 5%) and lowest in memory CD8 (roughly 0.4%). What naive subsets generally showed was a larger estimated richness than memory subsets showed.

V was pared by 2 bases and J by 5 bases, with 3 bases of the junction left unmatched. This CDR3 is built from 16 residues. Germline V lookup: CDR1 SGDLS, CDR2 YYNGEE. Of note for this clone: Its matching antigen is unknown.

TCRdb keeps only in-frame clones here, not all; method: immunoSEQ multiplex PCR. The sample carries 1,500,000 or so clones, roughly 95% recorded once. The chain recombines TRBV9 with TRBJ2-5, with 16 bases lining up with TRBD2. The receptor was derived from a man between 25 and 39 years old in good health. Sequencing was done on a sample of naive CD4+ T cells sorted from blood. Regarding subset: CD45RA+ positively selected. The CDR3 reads CASSVSGLAGGETQYF. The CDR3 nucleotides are TGTGCCAGCAGCGTCTCGGGACTAGCGGGAGGGGAGACCCAGTACTTC.